Presented here are 30 T cell receptor beta chains from one specimen sequenced in a study of blood T cell repertoires in COVID-19. Sequenced by immunoSEQ multiplex PCR; TCRdb stores in-frame clones only, minus some. The sample has about 150,000 clones, roughly 89% seen once. Sequencing used peripheral blood. The receptors come from a man aged 45-65 years with acute or convalescent COVID-19.

The chain joins TRBV5-6 to TRBJ2-2; 7 bases map to TRBD1. The CDR3 runs to 16 residues. After removal of 4 bases from V and 7 bases from J, the junction contained 13 bases not matched to a gene. The germline V gene has CDR1 SGHDT and CDR2 YYEEEE. DNA of the CDR3: TGTGCCAGCAGCAAACCGGGACAGCTTGTCGGCGGGGAGCTGTTTTTT. As protein: CASSKPGQLVGGELFF.

The rearrangement uses TRBV10-3 and TRBJ1-5; 7 nucleotides align to TRBD1. Germline CDR1 and CDR2: ENHRY and SYGVKD. Trimming cost V 2 bases and J 1 base; bases outside gene matches: 8. The CDR3 has 17 residues. CDR3: CAISENRGGASNQPQHF. CDR3 DNA: TGTGCCATCAGTGAGAATCGAGGGGGCGCGAGCAATCAGCCCCAGCATTTT.

J is TRBJ2-1 and V is TRBV6-1, with D tentatively TRBD2 (5 bases). Per germline, CDR1 MNHNS and CDR2 SASEGT. The V and J ends lost 2 bases and 0 bases respectively, with 11 bases between them. The CDR3 covers 16 residues. The DNA of the CDR3 is TGTGCCAGCAGTGAACTAGCCCCAAGCTCCTACAATGAGCAGTTCTTC. It encodes CASSELAPSSYNEQFF.

The chain has TRBV19 and TRBJ1-2; D perhaps matches TRBD1 (5 bases). The V gene lost 11 bases and the J gene lost 2 bases, with 12 bases spanning the gap. The CDR3 has 12 residues. CDR1 and CDR2 from the germline V gene are LNHDA and SQIVND (reference sequence). CDR3 in DNA: TGTGCCGCCCCGGGGGTAAACTATGGCTACACCTTC. Its translation: CAAPGVNYGYTF.

The rearrangement uses TRBV4-1 and TRBJ2-3; D possibly corresponds to TRBD2 (5 bases). V lost 1 base and J 0 bases, leaving 11 bases between the germline ends. The germline CDR1 and CDR2 sequences are MGHRA and YSYEKL. The CDR3 runs to 16 residues. The CDR3 nucleotides are TGCGCCAGCAGCCAAGCGGAGGCGGCGAGCACAGATACGCAGTATTTT. This translates into CASSQAEAASTDTQYF.

The rearrangement links TRBV30 to TRBJ1-5; 7 bases agree with TRBD1. Trimming removed 4 bases from V and 5 bases from J; junction bases left unmatched: 5. In germline, CDR1 is GTSNPN, CDR2 SVGIG (reference sequence). This CDR3 is built from 13 residues. The CDR3 coding sequence is TGTGCCTGGACCCCCCAGGGGGATCAGCCCCAGCATTTT. Encoded protein: CAWTPQGDQPQHF.

J is TRBJ2-4 and V is TRBV6-1; 14 positions match TRBD2. This CDR3 has 17 amino acids. Germline CDR1 MNHNS, CDR2 SASEGT. Trimming removed 4 bases from V and 3 bases from J; junction bases left unmatched: 5. The CDR3 loop reads CASSVGLAGGIKNIQYF. The CDR3 region has the DNA TGTGCCAGCAGTGTAGGACTAGCGGGAGGTATCAAAAACATTCAGTACTTC.

The V and J genes are TRBV3-1 (or the pseudogene TRBV3-2) and TRBJ2-1; unclear D gene. The V end was cut by 2 bases, the J end by 7 bases, with 6 bases between. Germline V CDR1 and CDR2: LGHDT, YNNKEL (reference sequence). The CDR3 totals 12 residues. The CDR3 sequence is CASSQSRNEQFF. For the CDR3, the DNA is TGTGCCAGCAGCCAAAGTCGGAATGAGCAGTTCTTC.

The chain combines TRBV27 with TRBJ1-2; 7 bases fit TRBD1. The germline CDR1 and CDR2 sequences are MNHEY and SMNVEV (reference sequence). The V gene end was trimmed by 6 bases and the J gene end by 5 bases; junction bases not matched to a gene: 9. The CDR3 runs to 14 residues. Here the CDR3 DNA reads TGTGCCAGCAGCCGGACAGGTGACGGGTATGGCTACACCTTC. Translating gives CASSRTGDGYGYTF.

This clone was seen a single time. The chain recombines TRBV27 with TRBJ2-7, with 7 bases that match TRBD2. The germline V gene encodes CDR1 MNHEY and CDR2 SMNVEV (reference sequence). J gave up 2 bases and V 6 bases, and 7 bases lay outside the gene matches. This CDR3 has 14 residues. Here the CDR3 DNA reads TGTGCCAGCAGCCCAGGACTAGAGGCCTACGAGCAGTACTTC. Amino acid sequence: CASSPGLEAYEQYF.

The chain combines TRBV5-4 with TRBJ2-7, with D maybe TRBD1 (8 bases). V gave up 5 bases and J gave up 4 bases, with 10 bases separating them. The CDR3 is 12 residues long. Germline CDR1 is SGHNT and CDR2 is YYREEE (reference sequence). CDR3 region: CASRQGGYEQYV. The CDR3 nucleotides are TGTGCCAGCAGACAGGGGGGGTACGAGCAGTACGTC.

The rearrangement uses TRBV6-5 and TRBJ1-5, with 7 bases that match TRBD1. Germline V lookup: CDR1 MNHEY, CDR2 SVGAGI. The CDR3 is 14 residues long. J gave up 5 bases and V 6 bases, and 7 bases lay outside the gene matches. The CDR3 DNA is TGTGCCAGCAGCCTGTGGCAGGGGGATCAGCCCCAGCATTTT. It yields the protein CASSLWQGDQPQHF.

This chain links TRBV24-1 with TRBJ2-3; 7 nucleotides agree with TRBD1. CDR3 length: 16 residues. Germline CDR1 reads KGHDR; CDR2 reads SFDVKD. V was pared by 0 bases and J by 1 base, with 3 bases of the junction left unmatched. CDR3 nucleotides: TGTGCCACCAGTGATTTGCTTACAGGGGGCACAGATACGCAGTATTTT. The encoded protein is CATSDLLTGGTDTQYF.

The chain has TRBV18 and TRBJ2-7; TRBD1 matches 12 bases. The CDR3 consists of 15 residues. Germline assignment: CDR1 KGHSH and CDR2 LQKENI. V was pared by 3 bases and J by 7 bases, with 7 bases of the junction left unmatched. CDR3 bases: TGTGCCAGCTCACCGGGACAGGGGGCTACAGGGGAGCAGTACTTC. Its translation is CASSPGQGATGEQYF.

This clone appeared a few times. The chain combines TRBV5-4 with TRBJ1-1, with 7 bases identical to TRBD1. The germline gives CDR1 SGHNT, CDR2 YYREEE (reference sequence). J was trimmed by 8 bases and V by 7 bases; bases with no gene match: 14. CDR3 length: 14 residues. The CDR3 nucleotides are TGTGCCAGCTCTCCGGGACAGACTCTCAGGGAAGCTTTCTTT. It translates to CASSPGQTLREAFF.

The chain joins TRBV7-8 to TRBJ2-3; D is uncertain. Germline CDR1 SGHVS, CDR2 FQNEAQ. The CDR3 has 14 amino acids. The V gene lost 5 bases and the J gene lost 1 base, with 10 bases spanning the gap. CDR3 region: CASSPDGGTDTQYF. The DNA of the CDR3 is TGTGCCAGCAGCCCTGACGGAGGCACAGATACGCAGTATTTT.

V is TRBV6-5 and J is TRBJ1-3; D may be TRBD1 (5 bases). The CDR3 has 16 amino acids. V lost 0 bases to trimming and J lost 0 bases, with 9 bases between them. CDR1 and CDR2 (germline): MNHEY, SVGAGI. The DNA for the CDR3 is TGTGCCAGCAGTTACTCGACAGCCGTCTCTGGAAACACCATATATTTT. Amino acids: CASSYSTAVSGNTIYF.

This clone came up a few times. The DNA of the CDR3 is TGCGCCAGCAGCTTGCTTGGACAGGGAAGCTCTGGAAACACCATATATTTT. Its protein product is CASSLLGQGSSGNTIYF. This rearrangement joins TRBV5-1 to TRBJ1-3; 8 positions agree with TRBD1. Germline CDR1 reads SGHRS; CDR2 reads YFSETQ. J gave up 0 bases and V 1 base, and 6 bases lay outside the gene matches. The CDR3 has 17 residues. Drawing the rest from reference TRBV5-1 and TRBJ1-3, the complete variable domain is KAGVTQTPRYLIKTRGQQVTLSCSPISGHRSVSWYQQTPGQGLQFLFEYFSETQRNKGNFPGRFSGRQFSNSRSEMNVSTLELGDSALYLCASSLLGQGSSGNTIYFGEGSWLTVV.

The chain recombines TRBV9 with TRBJ2-3; D is possibly TRBD2 (7 bases). Germline CDR1 is SGDLS and CDR2 is YYNGEE. CDR3 length: 16 amino acids. V was shortened by 4 bases and J by 8 bases, with 23 bases between the two germline ends. CDR3 DNA sequence: TGTGCCAGCAGCTTCCAAGTAGGCGGGGGCCGAGCTACGCAGTATTTT. Residues: CASSFQVGGGRATQYF.

The J gene is TRBJ2-1, the V gene TRBV5-8, with 8 bases aligning to TRBD1. V trimming: 1 base; J trimming: 0 bases; junction bases outside the gene matches: 0. Germline CDR1 is SGHTS and CDR2 is YDEGEE. The CDR3 contains 15 residues. The CDR3 DNA is TGTGCCAGCAGCTTGACAGGGGGCTCCTACAATGAGCAGTTCTTC. Its protein is CASSLTGGSYNEQFF.

This chain joins TRBV24-1 and TRBJ2-2; TRBD1 might be the D (6 bases). V lost 5 bases to trimming and J lost 2 bases, with 29 bases between them. This CDR3 comprises 21 residues. Germline CDR1 reads KGHDR; CDR2 reads SFDVKD. In DNA form, the CDR3 reads TGTGCCACCAGTGGTGAAGGTGGTTTAAAAAGGGTGGACAGAAACACCGGGGAGCTGTTTTTT. Amino acid sequence: CATSGEGGLKRVDRNTGELFF.

The chain couples TRBV7-6 to TRBJ2-1; 7 bases are shared with TRBD2. Germline assignment: CDR1 SGHVS and CDR2 FNYEAQ. V lost 6 bases, J lost 1 base, and 6 bases stayed unmatched. The CDR3 is 15 amino acids. CDR3 loop: CASSLSGTSYNEQFF. CDR3 coding DNA: TGTGCCAGCAGTTTAAGCGGGACTTCCTACAATGAGCAGTTCTTC. Supplemented by reference TRBV7-6 and TRBJ2-1, the full variable domain reads GAGVSQSPRYKVTKRGQDVALRCDPISGHVSLYWYRQALGQGPEFLTYFNYEAQQDKSGLPNDRFSAERPEGSISTLTIQRTEQRDSAMYRCASSLSGTSYNEQFFGPGTRLTVL.

J is TRBJ2-7 and V is TRBV30, with D tentatively TRBD2 (5 bases). The germline gives CDR1 GTSNPN, CDR2 SVGIG (reference sequence). The CDR3 has 12 amino acids. Trimming stripped 5 bases from V and 3 bases from J, with 11 bases between. CDR3 residues: CAWQPRGYEQYF. The CDR3 nucleotides read TGTGCCTGGCAGCCCCGGGGCTACGAGCAGTACTTC.

V is TRBV30 and J is TRBJ1-2; TRBD1 agrees at 7 bases. J gave up 3 bases and V 8 bases, and 15 bases lay outside the gene matches. This CDR3 has 15 amino acids. Germline CDR1 GTSNPN, CDR2 SVGIG (reference sequence). The CDR3 nucleotides are TGTGCCGGTTTAAGAGAGACAGGGTGGTACTATGGCTACACCTTC. The encoded protein is CAGLRETGWYYGYTF.

The rearrangement links TRBV27 to TRBJ1-1; TRBD1 matches 10 bases. Germline CDR1 and CDR2: MNHEY and SMNVEV (reference sequence). Losses at the gene ends were 5 bases for V and 10 bases for J; bases not matched to a gene: 10. The CDR3 runs 14 residues. The CDR3 bases are TGTGCCAGCAGTCCCGGGACAGGGGCCCTTGGAGCTTTCTTT. Residues: CASSPGTGALGAFF.

In this sample, this clone turned up a few times. This chain connects TRBV6-1 to TRBJ1-3; D perhaps matches TRBD1 (5 bases). The CDR3 totals 15 residues. Trimming removed 2 bases at V and 0 bases at J, with 8 bases between. Per the germline V gene, CDR1 is MNHNS and CDR2 is SASEGT. The CDR3 loop reads CASSEWGSSGNTIYF. CDR3 nucleotide sequence: TGTGCCAGCAGTGAATGGGGCAGCTCTGGAAACACCATATATTTT.

The chain employs TRBV6-5 and TRBJ1-3; D gene unclear. The CDR3 has 16 amino acids. Germline V gene lookup returns CDR1 MNHEY and CDR2 SVGAGI. Trimming pared 0 bases from V and 0 bases from J, leaving 9 bases between. The CDR3 coding sequence is TGTGCCAGCAGTTACTCTGTTGGCATCTCTGGAAACACCATATATTTT. This codes for CASSYSVGISGNTIYF.

The V call is TRBV11-3, the J call TRBJ2-2; D remains ambiguous. The CDR3 totals 14 residues. Trimming cost V 2 bases and J 1 base, with 5 bases left between them. The germline V gene encodes CDR1 SGHNT and CDR2 YENEEA. The CDR3 DNA sequence: TGTGCCAGCAGCTTATCCGGGAACACCGGGGAGCTGTTTTTT. It encodes CASSLSGNTGELFF. The full variable domain, completed using reference TRBV11-3 and TRBJ2-2, is EAGVVQSPRYKIIEKKQPVAFWCNPISGHNTLYWYLQNLGQGPELLIRYENEEAVDDSQLPKDRFSAERLKGVDSTLKIQPAELGDSAVYLCASSLSGNTGELFFGEGSRLTVL.

The count of this clone is one. The chain is built from TRBV25-1 and TRBJ2-5; the match to TRBD1 covers 9 bases. Germline-derived CDR1 and CDR2 are MGHDK and SYGVNS. CDR3 size: 16 residues. V shed 5 bases and J 2 bases; nucleotides not matched to a gene: 9. The CDR3 nucleotides read TGTGCCAGCAGTAAATCGACAGGGGGAGATCAAGAGACCCAGTACTTC. This sequence encodes CASSKSTGGDQETQYF.

This sequence joins TRBV24-1 and TRBJ2-2; 7 bases match TRBD2. Germline V lookup: CDR1 KGHDR, CDR2 SFDVKD. There are 16 residues in the CDR3. V gave up 5 bases and J gave up 5 bases; unmatched junction bases: 10. The CDR3 DNA is TGTGCCACCAGTGGCTCGGACGGGGGGAGAACCGGGGAGCTGTTTTTT. It yields the protein CATSGSDGGRTGELFF.